The present T cell receptor beta chain was sequenced within a study of cytomegalovirus exposure and HLA in healthy donors. The overall study: Inside one of the first data releases sat around 85 million unique TCRs taken from HLA-typed donors. General study points: The availability of immune exposure information extended only to CMV serostatus.

The donors (healthy individuals) were bone marrow donors. The CDR3 contains 15 residues. With 7 bases removed from V and 2 bases from J, the gap between germline ends came to 15 bases. Germline loops: CDR1 PRHDT, CDR2 FYEKMQ (reference sequence). Use of 60 Vbeta and 13 Jbeta primers characterized the PCR. The protocol was immunoSEQ multiplex PCR, while the TCRdb copy is restricted to in-frame clones and leaves out a portion. The sample carries 150,000 to 200,000 clones, about four fifths recorded once. Of note for this clone: Its antigen remains unknown.

The origin of this receptor is a man younger than 35 in good health and CMV-seronegative. This chain joins TRBV13 and TRBJ2-1; D is perhaps TRBD2 (6 bases). The sequenced material came from PBMCs. CDR3 bases: TGTGCCAGCACCCAGCGGGCCAGAGCCTACAATGAGCAGTTCTTC. Protein product: CASTQRARAYNEQFF.